This T cell receptor (beta chain) was found in a study of blood T cell repertoires in COVID-19. Using immunoSEQ multiplex PCR, the repertoire was profiled, and TCRdb retains in-frame clones only, with some absent. The sample records fewer than 250,000 clones, 76% being singletons. The clonotype comes from a woman between 45 and 60 years old with acute COVID-19. The sample was PBMCs or T cells enriched from blood (not recorded which).

The CDR3 DNA reads as TGCGCCAGCAGCCTCCGGACAGGGACGACTAATGAAAAACTGTTTTTT. The encoded protein is CASSLRTGTTNEKLFF. J is TRBJ1-4 and V is TRBV4-1; 8 bases line up with TRBD1. After removal of 4 bases from V and 2 bases from J, the junction contained 6 bases not matched to a gene. The CDR3 loop spans 16 amino acids. Germline values: CDR1 MGHRA, CDR2 YSYEKL.